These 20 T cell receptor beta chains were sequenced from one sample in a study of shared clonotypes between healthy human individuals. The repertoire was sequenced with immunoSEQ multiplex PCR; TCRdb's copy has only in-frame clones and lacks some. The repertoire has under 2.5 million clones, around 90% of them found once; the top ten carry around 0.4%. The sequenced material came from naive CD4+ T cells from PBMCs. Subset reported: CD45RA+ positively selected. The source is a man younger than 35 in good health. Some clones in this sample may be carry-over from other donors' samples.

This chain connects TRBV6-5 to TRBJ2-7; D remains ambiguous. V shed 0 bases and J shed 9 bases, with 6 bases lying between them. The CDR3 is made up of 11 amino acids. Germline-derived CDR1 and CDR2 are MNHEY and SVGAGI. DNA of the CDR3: TGTGCCAGCAGTTACTCCGGTGGGCAGTACTTC. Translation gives CASSYSGGQYF.

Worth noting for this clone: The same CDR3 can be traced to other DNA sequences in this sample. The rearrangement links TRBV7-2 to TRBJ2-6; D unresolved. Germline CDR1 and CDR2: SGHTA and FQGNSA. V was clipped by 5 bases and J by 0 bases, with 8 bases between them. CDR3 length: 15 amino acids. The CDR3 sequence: CASSDRSSGANVLTF. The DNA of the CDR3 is TGTGCCAGCAGCGATAGGAGCTCTGGGGCCAACGTCCTGACTTTC.

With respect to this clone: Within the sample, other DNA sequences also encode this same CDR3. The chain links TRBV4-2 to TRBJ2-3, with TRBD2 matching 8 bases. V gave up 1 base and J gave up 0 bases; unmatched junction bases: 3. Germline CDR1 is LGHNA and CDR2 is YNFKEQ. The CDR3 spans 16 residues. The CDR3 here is CASSQGTSGSTDTQYF. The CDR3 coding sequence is TGTGCCAGCAGCCAAGGCACTAGCGGCAGCACAGATACGCAGTATTTT.

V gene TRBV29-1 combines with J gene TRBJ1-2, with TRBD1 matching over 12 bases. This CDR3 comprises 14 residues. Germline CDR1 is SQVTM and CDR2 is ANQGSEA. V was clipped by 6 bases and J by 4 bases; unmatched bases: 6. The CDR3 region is CSVGTGGAGYGYTF. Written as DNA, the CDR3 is TGCAGCGTGGGGACAGGGGGCGCAGGCTATGGCTACACCTTC.

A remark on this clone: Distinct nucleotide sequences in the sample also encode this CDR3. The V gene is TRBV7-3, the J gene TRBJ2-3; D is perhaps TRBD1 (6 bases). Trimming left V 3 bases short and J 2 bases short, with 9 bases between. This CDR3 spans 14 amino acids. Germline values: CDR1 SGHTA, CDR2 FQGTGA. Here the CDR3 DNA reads TGTGCCAGCAGCTTTGACAGGAACACAGATACGCAGTATTTT. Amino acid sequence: CASSFDRNTDTQYF.

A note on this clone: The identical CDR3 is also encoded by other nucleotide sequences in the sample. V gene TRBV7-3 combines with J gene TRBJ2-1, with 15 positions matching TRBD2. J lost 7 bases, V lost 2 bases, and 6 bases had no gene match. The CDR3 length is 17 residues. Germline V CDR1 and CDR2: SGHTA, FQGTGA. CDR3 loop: CASSLGTSGRFGNEQFF. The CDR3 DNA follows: TGTGCCAGCAGCTTAGGGACTAGCGGGAGGTTTGGGAATGAGCAGTTCTTC.

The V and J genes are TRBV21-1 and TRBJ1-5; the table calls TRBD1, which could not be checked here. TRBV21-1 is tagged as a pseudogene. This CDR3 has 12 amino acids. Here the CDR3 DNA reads TGTGCCAGCAGCATCAGGGCCCAGCCCCAGCATTTT. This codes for CASSIRAQPQHF.

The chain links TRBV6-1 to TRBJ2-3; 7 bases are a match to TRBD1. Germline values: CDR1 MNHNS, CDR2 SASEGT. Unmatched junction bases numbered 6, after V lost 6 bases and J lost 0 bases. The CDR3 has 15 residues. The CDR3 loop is CASSGTASSTDTQYF. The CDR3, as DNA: TGTGCCAGCAGCGGGACAGCCTCTAGCACAGATACGCAGTATTTT.

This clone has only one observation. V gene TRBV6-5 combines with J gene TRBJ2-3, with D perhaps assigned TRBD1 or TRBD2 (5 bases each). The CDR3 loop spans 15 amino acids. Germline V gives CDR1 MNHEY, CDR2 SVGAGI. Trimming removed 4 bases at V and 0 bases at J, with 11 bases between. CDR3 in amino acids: CASSSGTQSTDTQYF. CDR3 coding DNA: TGTGCCAGCAGTTCCGGGACCCAGAGCACAGATACGCAGTATTTT.

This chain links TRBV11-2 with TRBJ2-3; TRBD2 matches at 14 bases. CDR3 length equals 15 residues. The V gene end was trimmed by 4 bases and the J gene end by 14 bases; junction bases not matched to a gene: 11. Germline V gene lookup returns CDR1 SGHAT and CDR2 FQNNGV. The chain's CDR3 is CASSSPGLAGVRRYF. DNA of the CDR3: TGTGCCAGCAGCTCGCCGGGACTAGCGGGAGTCCGCCGGTATTTT.

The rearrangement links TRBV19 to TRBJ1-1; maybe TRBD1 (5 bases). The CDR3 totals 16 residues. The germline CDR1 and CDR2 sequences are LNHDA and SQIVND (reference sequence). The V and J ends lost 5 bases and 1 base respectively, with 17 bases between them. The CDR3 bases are TGTGCCAGTAGTCTTGGGGCAGGCAGACCGAACACTGAAGCTTTCTTT. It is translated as CASSLGAGRPNTEAFF.

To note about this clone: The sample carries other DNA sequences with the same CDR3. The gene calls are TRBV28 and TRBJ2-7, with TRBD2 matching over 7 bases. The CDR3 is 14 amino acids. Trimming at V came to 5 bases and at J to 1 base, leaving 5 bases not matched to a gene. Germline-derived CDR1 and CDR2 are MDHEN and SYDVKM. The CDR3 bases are TGTGCCAGCAGTACCCCGGGGGGTTCCTACGAGCAGTACTTC. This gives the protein CASSTPGGSYEQYF.

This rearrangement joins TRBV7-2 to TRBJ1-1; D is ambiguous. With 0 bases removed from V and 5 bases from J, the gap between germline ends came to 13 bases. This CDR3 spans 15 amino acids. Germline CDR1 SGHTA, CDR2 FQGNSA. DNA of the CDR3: TGTGCCAGCAGCTTAGCAGCGGGCCATGGAACTGAAGCTTTCTTT. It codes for CASSLAAGHGTEAFF.

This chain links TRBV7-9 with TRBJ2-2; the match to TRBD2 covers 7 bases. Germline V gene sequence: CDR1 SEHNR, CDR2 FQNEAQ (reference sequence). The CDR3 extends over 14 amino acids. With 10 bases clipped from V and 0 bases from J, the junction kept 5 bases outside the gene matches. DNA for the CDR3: TGTGCCACAAGACTAGCTTCGAACACCGGGGAGCTGTTTTTT. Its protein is CATRLASNTGELFF.

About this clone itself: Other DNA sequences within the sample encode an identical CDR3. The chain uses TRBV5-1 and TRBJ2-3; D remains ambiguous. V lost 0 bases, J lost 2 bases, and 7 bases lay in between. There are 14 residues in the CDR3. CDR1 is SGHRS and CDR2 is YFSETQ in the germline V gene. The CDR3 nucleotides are TGCGCCAGCAGCTTGGGTGTGGCCACAGATACGCAGTATTTT. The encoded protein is CASSLGVATDTQYF.

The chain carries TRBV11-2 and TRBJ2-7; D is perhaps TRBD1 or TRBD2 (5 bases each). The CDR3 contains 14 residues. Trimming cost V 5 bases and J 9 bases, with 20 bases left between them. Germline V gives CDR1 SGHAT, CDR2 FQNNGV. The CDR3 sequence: CASSALETGLRQYF. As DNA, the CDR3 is TGTGCCAGCAGCGCACTCGAGACGGGGCTCCGGCAGTACTTC.

CDR3 coding DNA: TGTGCCAGCAGTTCCCTTGCAGGGGGGCGTGAAAAACTGTTTTTT. Encoded protein: CASSSLAGGREKLFF. The rearrangement links TRBV6-5 to TRBJ1-4; 7 bases align to TRBD1. CDR1 and CDR2 (germline): MNHEY, SVGAGI. V dropped 4 bases and J dropped 7; count of bases not matched to a gene: 9. The CDR3 has 15 amino acids.

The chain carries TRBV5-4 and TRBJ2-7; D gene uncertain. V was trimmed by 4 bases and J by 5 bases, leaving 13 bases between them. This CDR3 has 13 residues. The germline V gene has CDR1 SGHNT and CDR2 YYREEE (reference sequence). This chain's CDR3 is CASSPEYRNEQYF. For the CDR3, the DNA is TGTGCCAGCAGCCCGGAATATAGGAACGAGCAGTACTTC.

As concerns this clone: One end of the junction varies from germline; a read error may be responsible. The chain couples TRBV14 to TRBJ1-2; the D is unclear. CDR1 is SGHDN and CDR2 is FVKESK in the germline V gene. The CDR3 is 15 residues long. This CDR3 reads CASNQPGSANYGYTF. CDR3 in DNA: TGTGCCAGCAACCAACCCGGATCAGCTAACTATGGCTACACCTTC.

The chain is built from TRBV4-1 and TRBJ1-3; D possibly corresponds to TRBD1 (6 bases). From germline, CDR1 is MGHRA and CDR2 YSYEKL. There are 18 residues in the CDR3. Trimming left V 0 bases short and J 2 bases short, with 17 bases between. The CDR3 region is CASSQDRGGTQPGNTIYF. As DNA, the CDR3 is TGCGCCAGCAGCCAAGATCGAGGGGGGACTCAGCCTGGAAACACCATATATTTT.